The next 2 T cell receptor beta chains were all read from a single sample in a study of immune evolution from preneoplasia to lung adenocarcinoma. TCRdb's copy holds only in-frame clones and misses some; the assay was immunoSEQ multiplex PCR. The table records around 14,000 clones, 75% to 90% of them present only once. The sequencing input was FFPE minimally invasive lung adenocarcinoma tissue. Every receptor here comes from a person aged 65 to 85 with lung adenocarcinoma.

The chain recombines TRBV7-6 with TRBJ1-1; D is unresolved. The CDR3 contains 14 residues. Trimming left V 7 bases short and J 2 bases short, with 14 bases between. Germline V gives CDR1 SGHVS, CDR2 FNYEAQ. DNA for the CDR3: TGTGCCAGCACCAATTCGGACGCCAACACTGAAGCTTTCTTT. Protein: CASTNSDANTEAFF.

This clone was seen only a few times. J is TRBJ2-2 and V is TRBV18; 11 bases fit TRBD2. The CDR3 sequence is 18 residues long. After removal of 3 bases from V and 0 bases from J, the junction contained 6 bases not matched to a gene. Per germline, CDR1 KGHSH and CDR2 LQKENI. The CDR3 spells CASSPRETSGANTGELFF. The CDR3 DNA is TGTGCCAGCTCACCCCGCGAGACTAGCGGGGCGAACACCGGGGAGCTGTTTTTT.